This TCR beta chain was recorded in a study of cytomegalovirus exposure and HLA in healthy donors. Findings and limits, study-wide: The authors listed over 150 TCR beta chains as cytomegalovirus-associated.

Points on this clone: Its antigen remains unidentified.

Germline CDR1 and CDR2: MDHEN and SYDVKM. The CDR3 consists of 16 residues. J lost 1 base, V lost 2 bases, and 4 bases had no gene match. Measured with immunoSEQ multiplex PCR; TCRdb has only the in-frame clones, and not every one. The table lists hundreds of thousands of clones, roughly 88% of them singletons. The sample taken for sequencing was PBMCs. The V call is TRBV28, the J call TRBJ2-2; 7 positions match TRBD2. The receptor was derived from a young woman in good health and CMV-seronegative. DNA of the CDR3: TGTGCCAGCAGTTTAGGTGGGAGGGGGAACACCGGGGAGCTGTTTTTT. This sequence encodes CASSLGGRGNTGELFF.